This T cell receptor beta chain was retrieved from a study of T cell repertoires in cytomegalovirus infection. Study background: Epitope selection comprised recently identified HLA-C-restricted CMV epitopes and well-studied HLA-B-restricted CMV epitopes. Through public TCR beta signatures, both CMV infection and matching HLA type were indicated. Findings of the study overall: Cumulative frequency (of public TCR beta family members) identified carriers of CMV plus the relevant HLA. HLA-C-restricted TCR beta clonotypes specific for CMV led the ex vivo response.

TCRdb reprocessed the reads with MiXCR, giving one entry per CDR3 protein. This table holds 680,000 or so distinct CDR3 sequences, roughly 30% found once. The CDR3 covers 12 residues. Germline assignment: CDR1 LNHDA and CDR2 SQIVND (reference sequence). Trimming removed 3 bases from V and 8 bases from J, with 10 bases in between. As concerns this clonotype: Its target is unknown.

The V gene is TRBV19, the J gene TRBJ1-2, with D uncertain. The source of this sequence is a human donor in good health (CMV status not recorded). Some clones in this sample may be carry-over from other donors' samples. Sequences were derived from cultured PBMCs, sampled from culture after CMV antigen stimulation. CDR3 sequence reads: CASSIDGLGYTF. For the CDR3, the DNA is TGTGCCAGTAGTATCGATGGCCTCGGCTACACCTTC. Complete variable domain (other parts from reference TRBV19 and TRBJ1-2): DGGITQSPKYLFRKEGQNVTLSCEQNLNHDAMYWYRQDPGQGLRLIYYSQIVNDFQKGDIAEGYSVSREKKESFPLTVTSAQKNPTAFYLCASSIDGLGYTFGSGTRLTVV.